Presented here are 25 T cell receptor beta chains from one specimen sequenced in a study of shared clonotypes between healthy human individuals. Only in-frame clones appear in the TCRdb table, and some are missing; sequencing was by immunoSEQ multiplex PCR. The table has roughly 570,000 clones, 95% to 98% seen once. It was CD45RO-negative cells, positively selected for CCR7, that made up naive CD8 cells, with terminally differentiated effector memory CD45RA+ cells excluded. Sequencing used naive CD8+ T cells sorted from blood. These receptors were obtained from a man between 25 and 39 years old in good health.

This chain connects TRBV7-6 to TRBJ2-1, with 9 bases lining up with TRBD1. The CDR3 length is 17 residues. Germline V gene data show CDR1 as SGHVS and CDR2 as FNYEAQ. The V segment lost 2 bases and the J segment 2 bases; nucleotides outside the gene matches: 7. The CDR3 bases are TGTGCCAGCAGCTTAACCACCGGGACAGGGACCTACAATGAGCAGTTCTTC. Translating it yields CASSLTTGTGTYNEQFF.

The CDR3 sequence is CASRTSTEAFF. The CDR3 DNA reads TGTGCCAGCAGGACAAGCACTGAAGCTTTCTTT. This rearrangement joins TRBV7-9 to TRBJ1-1, with D hard to call. Trimming cost V 6 bases and J 4 bases, with 6 bases left between them. In germline, CDR1 is SEHNR, CDR2 FQNEAQ (reference sequence). This CDR3 region has 11 residues.

The chain combines TRBV29-1 with TRBJ2-1; D remains ambiguous. CDR3 length: 14 amino acids. V lost 6 bases, J lost 7 bases, and 19 bases lay in between. Germline V gene data show CDR1 as SQVTM and CDR2 as ANQGSEA. The CDR3 DNA reads as TGCAGCGTAGGAGAGGTTCTTGTTGTGAATGAGCAGTTCTTC. Protein: CSVGEVLVVNEQFF.

The chain couples TRBV27 to TRBJ2-7; maybe TRBD2 (6 bases). V gave up 5 bases and J gave up 1 base, with 12 bases separating them. The CDR3 is 14 amino acids. CDR1 and CDR2 from the germline V gene are MNHEY and SMNVEV (reference sequence). The CDR3 region is CASSRLEPSYEQYF. DNA of the CDR3: TGTGCCAGCAGTAGACTAGAACCTTCCTACGAGCAGTACTTC.

J is TRBJ2-2 and V is TRBV29-1, with 7 bases identical to TRBD2. The ends lost 6 bases at V and 5 bases at J; junction bases unmatched: 6. This CDR3 is 13 amino acids long. The germline gives CDR1 SQVTM, CDR2 ANQGSEA. The CDR3 loop reads CSVPREGTGELFF. The CDR3 bases are TGCAGCGTGCCCAGGGAGGGAACCGGGGAGCTGTTTTTT.

V is TRBV4-3 and J is TRBJ2-7; D is uncertain. The CDR3 spans 15 residues. Germline loops: CDR1 LGHNA, CDR2 YSLEER. The V and J ends lost 4 bases and 2 bases respectively, with 15 bases between them. The CDR3 protein is CASSPGSGSAYEQYF. DNA of the CDR3: TGCGCCAGCAGCCCCGGGTCGGGTAGTGCCTACGAGCAGTACTTC.

The chain has TRBV7-9 and TRBJ2-7; TRBD1 matches at 7 bases. Germline CDR1 and CDR2: SEHNR and FQNEAQ (reference sequence). The CDR3 extends over 15 amino acids. V dropped 0 bases and J dropped 0; count of bases not matched to a gene: 2. The CDR3 DNA follows: TGTGCCAGCAGCTTAGCGACAGGGTACTCCTACGAGCAGTACTTC. Translated: CASSLATGYSYEQYF.

The chain combines TRBV7-9 with TRBJ2-7; 11 nucleotides line up with TRBD1. Germline CDR1 reads SEHNR; CDR2 reads FQNEAQ (reference sequence). The CDR3 sequence is 14 residues long. With 4 bases clipped from V and 3 bases from J, the junction kept 2 bases outside the gene matches. Here the CDR3 reads CASSSGQGGYEQYF. The CDR3 DNA sequence: TGTGCCAGCAGCTCGGGACAGGGGGGCTACGAGCAGTACTTC.

The gene calls are TRBV7-9 and TRBJ2-1, with 9 bases matching TRBD1. The CDR3 length is 11 residues. Per germline, CDR1 SEHNR and CDR2 FQNEAQ (reference sequence). The V segment lost 1 base and the J segment 15 bases; nucleotides outside the gene matches: 1. The CDR3 sequence is CASSLDRGPFF. For the CDR3, the DNA is TGTGCCAGCAGCTTAGACAGGGGGCCGTTCTTC.

A note on this clone: Within the sample, other DNA sequences also encode this same CDR3. The gene calls are TRBV27 and TRBJ2-3; D possibly matches TRBD1 or TRBD2 (6 bases each). The V and J ends lost 1 base and 2 bases respectively, with 7 bases between them. Germline CDR1 and CDR2: MNHEY and SMNVEV (reference sequence). The CDR3 runs 14 residues. The CDR3 DNA reads TGTGCCAGCAGTTTATGGGGGGCCACAGATACGCAGTATTTT. Translating gives CASSLWGATDTQYF.

The genes are TRBV10-2 and TRBJ2-1; D is undetermined. The V gene's germline CDR1 is WSHSY and CDR2 SAAADI. The V gene lost 1 base and the J gene lost 2 bases, with 6 bases spanning the gap. The CDR3 has 14 residues. The CDR3 loop is CASSEYTTYNEQFF. CDR3 DNA sequence: TGCGCCAGCAGTGAGTATACAACCTACAATGAGCAGTTCTTC.

The V and J genes are TRBV7-6 and TRBJ2-3; D uncertain. This CDR3 is 14 amino acids long. Trimming shortened V by 5 bases and J by 5 bases, and 14 bases separated the two germline ends. Per germline, CDR1 SGHVS and CDR2 FNYEAQ. In DNA form, the CDR3 reads TGTGCCAGCAGCCGCGCTTCTGGGGTAGATACGCAGTATTTT. Protein product: CASSRASGVDTQYF.

V gene TRBV4-1 combines with J gene TRBJ2-1, with D perhaps matching TRBD2 (6 bases). This CDR3 comprises 13 residues. Germline CDR1 reads MGHRA; CDR2 reads YSYEKL. V lost 5 bases and J 4 bases, leaving 9 bases between the germline ends. CDR3 protein: CASSDGTYNEQFF. In DNA, the CDR3 is TGCGCCAGCAGCGACGGGACTTACAATGAGCAGTTCTTC.

The rearrangement joins TRBV5-1 to TRBJ1-5; TRBD1 aligns across 9 bases. CDR3 length: 13 amino acids. Trimming removed 4 bases from V and 6 bases from J; junction bases left unmatched: 2. The V gene's germline CDR1 is SGHRS and CDR2 YFSETQ. The DNA of the CDR3 is TGCGCCAGCAGCGACAGGGGGGGTCAGCCCCAGCATTTT. This encodes CASSDRGGQPQHF.

V is TRBV29-1 and J is TRBJ2-1; TRBD2 matches 10 bases. V was pared by 7 bases and J by 4 bases, with 7 bases of the junction left unmatched. The germline gives CDR1 SQVTM, CDR2 ANQGSEA. The CDR3 is made up of 14 amino acids. CDR3 in amino acids: CSAEGSGRYNEQFF. CDR3 nucleotides: TGCAGCGCAGAAGGTAGCGGGAGGTACAATGAGCAGTTCTTC.

V usage is TRBV5-1 and J usage is TRBJ2-2; D not certain. The CDR3 loop spans 12 amino acids. V lost 8 bases and J 5 bases, leaving 10 bases between the germline ends. Per the germline V gene, CDR1 is SGHRS and CDR2 is YFSETQ. The DNA for the CDR3 is TGCGCCAGTGTTGAAGAAACCGGGGAGCTGTTTTTT. Translating gives CASVEETGELFF.

The chain recombines TRBV5-5 with TRBJ2-1; 7 nucleotides align to TRBD2. CDR1 SGHKS and CDR2 YYEKEE come from the germline V gene (reference sequence). V shed 3 bases and J 4 bases; nucleotides not matched to a gene: 7. The CDR3 runs 15 residues. Here the CDR3 reads CASSYPSGYYNEQFF. Here the CDR3 DNA reads TGTGCCAGCAGCTACCCTAGCGGATATTACAATGAGCAGTTCTTC.

The V gene is TRBV19, the J gene TRBJ2-3; TRBD2 matches 7 bases. Germline trimming cut 3 bases from V and 4 bases from J; bases unmatched to any gene: 7. This CDR3 has 15 residues. Germline V lookup: CDR1 LNHDA, CDR2 SQIVND (reference sequence). Here the CDR3 DNA reads TGTGCCAGTAGTATGTTTCTAGCGGCGGCAGATACGCAGTATTTT. The encoded protein is CASSMFLAAADTQYF.

The chain employs TRBV27 and TRBJ2-7; a possible D gene is TRBD1 (5 bases). V was cut by 5 bases and J by 6 bases, with 17 bases left in between. The CDR3 covers 14 residues. Germline V gene data show CDR1 as MNHEY and CDR2 as SMNVEV (reference sequence). In DNA form, the CDR3 reads TGTGCCAGCAGTATCGGACACCTCATGGGCGAGCAGTACTTC. It specifies CASSIGHLMGEQYF.

The J gene is TRBJ2-3, the V gene TRBV29-1; 11 bases align to TRBD2. V lost 5 bases to trimming and J lost 2 bases; unmatched junction nucleotides: 15. The CDR3 has 18 residues. Germline CDR1 and CDR2: SQVTM and ANQGSEA. The CDR3, as DNA: TGCAGCGTTCTCCTCCTAAGCACTAGCGGGAGTATCACAGATACGCAGTATTTT. Residues: CSVLLLSTSGSITDTQYF.

V is TRBV6-1 and J is TRBJ2-7, with 7 bases identical to TRBD2. This CDR3 has 12 amino acids. Germline trimming cut 0 bases from V and 11 bases from J; bases unmatched to any gene: 4. Germline loops: CDR1 MNHNS, CDR2 SASEGT. The CDR3 DNA sequence: TGTGCCAGCAGTGAAGCGCTCCGGGAGGAGTACTTC. Amino acid sequence: CASSEALREEYF.

V and J are TRBV6-5 and TRBJ2-5; TRBD1 is a possible D gene (5 bases). The CDR3 runs to 14 residues. Per the germline V gene, CDR1 is MNHEY and CDR2 is SVGAGI. Trimming stripped 2 bases from V and 5 bases from J, with 12 bases between. The CDR3 protein is CASSYEGQSETQYF. In DNA form, the CDR3 reads TGTGCCAGCAGTTACGAAGGACAAAGCGAGACCCAGTACTTC.

The genes are TRBV7-9 and TRBJ2-1, with D uncertain. Germline V gives CDR1 SEHNR, CDR2 FQNEAQ (reference sequence). V dropped 8 bases and J dropped 1 base, with 18 bases sitting between them. The CDR3 length is 16 residues. In DNA, the CDR3 is TGTGCCAGCCGCCCTACGGAAACAACGTCCTACAATGAGCAGTTCTTC. Its translation is CASRPTETTSYNEQFF.

This clone was recorded only once. CDR3 coding DNA: TGTGCCAGTAGTATCCGATGGGGTACTGAAGCTTTCTTT. Translated: CASSIRWGTEAFF. The rearrangement joins TRBV19 to TRBJ1-1; D remains ambiguous. This CDR3 is 13 amino acids long. In germline, CDR1 is LNHDA, CDR2 SQIVND (reference sequence). V lost 3 bases and J lost 5, with 10 bases in between.

On this clone itself: Additional DNA sequences in this sample encode the identical CDR3. The chain joins TRBV9 to TRBJ2-3, with D uncertain. V gave up 0 bases and J gave up 0 bases, with 5 bases separating them. CDR3 length: 14 amino acids. Germline CDR1 is SGDLS and CDR2 is YYNGEE. The CDR3 sequence: CASSVGRSTDTQYF. The DNA for the CDR3 is TGTGCCAGCAGCGTAGGGAGAAGCACAGATACGCAGTATTTT.